The next 21 T cell receptor beta chains were all read from a single sample in a study of control samples from healthy donors and cancer patients. Sequenced by immunoSEQ multiplex PCR; TCRdb stores in-frame clones only, minus some. The table includes approximately 63,000 clones, 85% detected once. The sequenced sample was blood. The receptors derive from a man aged 40-50 years in good health.

The rearrangement links TRBV21-1 to TRBJ2-6. TRBV21-1 is listed as a pseudogene. The CDR3 has 14 amino acids. CDR3: CASSERSGANVLTF. The DNA of the CDR3 is TGTGCCAGCAGCGAACGCTCTGGGGCCAACGTCCTGACTTTC.

The rearrangement links TRBV29-1 to TRBJ2-3, with a tentative D call TRBD2 (6 bases). Germline assignment: CDR1 SQVTM and CDR2 ANQGSEA. V was cut by 1 base and J by 1 base, with 15 bases left in between. The CDR3 is made up of 16 amino acids. The CDR3 reads CSVEGAGWIGTDTQYF. The DNA for the CDR3 is TGCAGCGTTGAAGGGGCGGGGTGGATCGGCACAGATACGCAGTATTTT.

This clone qualifies as medium-sized. The CDR3: CASTEDRGSNQPQHF. The CDR3 region has the DNA TGTGCCAGCACAGAAGACAGGGGGAGCAATCAGCCCCAGCATTTT. The J gene is TRBJ1-5, the V gene TRBV2; 9 nucleotides agree with TRBD1. The CDR3 consists of 15 residues. Trimming took 7 bases from V and 1 from J; bases not matched to a gene: 5. Germline V CDR1 and CDR2: SNHLY, FYNNEI.

The gene calls are TRBV15 and TRBJ2-7, with 16 bases matching TRBD2. V trimming: 3 bases; J trimming: 2 bases; junction bases outside the gene matches: 1. The CDR3 runs to 16 residues. Germline values: CDR1 LNHNV, CDR2 YYDKDF (reference sequence). CDR3 sequence: CATSRGLAGGTYEQYF. In nucleotides, the CDR3 is TGTGCCACCAGCAGGGGACTAGCGGGAGGGACCTACGAGCAGTACTTC.

The chain has TRBV3-1 (or the pseudogene TRBV3-2) and TRBJ2-1; 14 bases are a match to TRBD2. V lost 3 bases, J lost 0 bases, and 10 bases stayed unmatched. CDR3 length equals 20 residues. Per the germline V gene, CDR1 is LGHDT and CDR2 is YNNKEL (reference sequence). The CDR3 DNA is TGTGCCAGCAGCCACACCCCCGGACTAGCGGGAGGCCTCTCCTACAATGAGCAGTTCTTC. Its translation: CASSHTPGLAGGLSYNEQFF.

This clone is a singleton in its sample. CDR3 DNA: TGTGCCAGCAGCCAGGGATCCGCTGAAGCTTTCTTT. It is translated as CASSQGSAEAFF. V and J are TRBV5-6 and TRBJ1-1, with D possibly being TRBD1 (5 bases). Trimming took 4 bases from V and 6 from J, leaving 10 bases between them. CDR1 SGHDT and CDR2 YYEEEE come from the germline V gene. The CDR3 runs 12 residues.

J is TRBJ2-2 and V is TRBV9, with D possibly TRBD2 on 6 matching bases. Germline V CDR1 and CDR2: SGDLS, YYNGEE. V gave up 6 bases and J gave up 4 bases, with 22 bases separating them. The CDR3 totals 17 residues. Written as DNA, the CDR3 is TGTGCCAGCACCATCTCGTCGGGAGTCTCGTTCACCGGGGAGCTGTTTTTT. It translates to CASTISSGVSFTGELFF.

About this clone: The junction does not match germline at one end; this may be a read error. V gene TRBV28 combines with J gene TRBJ1-4, with a weak D call TRBD1 (5 bases). Germline V gives CDR1 MDHEN, CDR2 SYDVKM. The CDR3 is 14 residues long. CDR3 region: CASSFRDPNEKLFF. The DNA of the CDR3 is TGTGCCAGCAGTTTCCGGGACCCTAACGAAAAACTGTTTTTT.

Here the CDR3 reads CASSLEGVKYNEQFF. The CDR3 coding sequence is TGTGCCAGCAGCTTAGAGGGCGTCAAGTACAATGAGCAGTTCTTC. The genes are TRBV13 and TRBJ2-1; D is uncertain. Trimming shortened V by 1 base and J by 4 bases, and 11 bases separated the two germline ends. Looked up from germline, CDR1 is PRHDT and CDR2 is FYEKMQ (reference sequence). The length of the CDR3 is 15 residues. Variable domain in full (rest from reference TRBV13 and TRBJ2-1): AAGVIQSPRHLIKEKRETATLKCYPIPRHDTVYWYQQGPGQDPQFLISFYEKMQSDKGSIPDRFSAQQFSDYHSELNMSSLELGDSALYFCASSLEGVKYNEQFFGPGTRLTVL.

V usage is TRBV10-3 and J usage is TRBJ2-1; TRBD2 matches at 14 bases. V dropped 4 bases and J dropped 6; count of bases not matched to a gene: 2. This CDR3 comprises 15 residues. Per the germline V gene, CDR1 is ENHRY and CDR2 is SYGVKD. The chain's CDR3 is CAISAGLAGVNEQFF. For the CDR3, the DNA is TGTGCCATCAGTGCGGGACTAGCGGGAGTCAATGAGCAGTTCTTC.

V and J are TRBV7-3 and TRBJ2-3; 10 bases line up with TRBD1. The CDR3 runs 14 residues. V shed 5 bases and J 9 bases; nucleotides not matched to a gene: 8. CDR1 is SGHTA and CDR2 is FQGTGA in the germline V gene. CDR3 DNA sequence: TGTGCCAGCAGCCCCCAGACAGGGGGCTTCACGCAGTATTTT. This sequence encodes CASSPQTGGFTQYF.

The V gene is TRBV6-5, the J gene TRBJ2-3, with D unclear. The germline CDR1 and CDR2 sequences are MNHEY and SVGAGI. Trimming removed 6 bases at V and 1 base at J, with 8 bases between. The CDR3 spans 13 residues. The CDR3 here is CASRPAGTDTQYF. The DNA of the CDR3 is TGTGCCAGCAGGCCTGCGGGCACAGATACGCAGTATTTT.

In its sample, this clone was seen once. The chain joins TRBV19 to TRBJ2-7; D unclear. This CDR3 has 16 residues. The V end was cut by 1 base, the J end by 2 bases, with 15 bases between. Germline CDR1 is LNHDA and CDR2 is SQIVND (reference sequence). The CDR3 loop is CASSIGSGRSTYEQYF. The CDR3 nucleotides are TGTGCCAGTAGTATAGGGTCCGGCAGGAGTACCTACGAGCAGTACTTC.

The chain links TRBV6-5 to TRBJ1-1; no reliable D call. The CDR3 runs 13 residues. Germline loops: CDR1 MNHEY, CDR2 SVGAGI. Trimming took 4 bases from V and 4 from J, leaving 10 bases between them. The CDR3 region has the DNA TGTGCCAGCAGTTCGGACTTTTCCACTGAAGCTTTCTTT. Its protein product is CASSSDFSTEAFF.

This clone was seen only once. The same CDR3 also results from other DNA sequences found in this sample. The genes are TRBV18 and TRBJ1-4; unclear D gene. Looked up from germline, CDR1 is KGHSH and CDR2 is LQKENI. The germline V and J ends were trimmed by 2 bases and 1 base, with 2 bases remaining between them. The CDR3 length is 13 residues. This CDR3 reads CASSPGTNEKLFF. Here the CDR3 DNA reads TGTGCCAGCTCACCAGGAACTAATGAAAAACTGTTTTTT. The variable domain in full, with the rest retrieved from reference TRBV18 and TRBJ1-4, is NAGVMQNPRHLVRRRGQEARLRCSPMKGHSHVYWYRQLPEEGLKFMVYLQKENIIDESGMPKERFSAEFPKEGPSILRIQQVVRGDSAAYFCASSPGTNEKLFFGSGTQLSVL.

The chain is built from TRBV29-1 and TRBJ1-1; D may be TRBD1 (6 bases). This CDR3 has 13 amino acids. CDR1 and CDR2 (germline): SQVTM, ANQGSEA. The V and J ends lost 4 bases and 3 bases respectively, with 12 bases between them. In DNA, the CDR3 is TGCAGCGTTGGCCCAGGGGCACACACTGAAGCTTTCTTT. Its protein is CSVGPGAHTEAFF.

The chain is built from TRBV7-9 and TRBJ2-1; D not certain. V was shortened by 1 base and J by 10 bases, with 11 bases between the two germline ends. The CDR3 length is 13 residues. Germline V gene data show CDR1 as SEHNR and CDR2 as FQNEAQ (reference sequence). The CDR3 bases are TGTGCCAGCAGCTTAGTTTCGGTGGGAGAGCAGTTCTTC. Encoded protein: CASSLVSVGEQFF.

The chain couples TRBV5-3 to TRBJ1-4; no clear D gene. TRBV5-3 is filed as an ORF, its function uncertain. CDR3 length equals 11 residues. Trimming took 5 bases from V and 8 from J, leaving 7 bases between them. Here the CDR3 DNA reads TGTGCCAGAAGTAGCCGGGAAAAACTGTTTTTT. This gives the protein CARSSREKLFF.

The chain links TRBV28 to TRBJ1-2, with TRBD1 matching 9 bases. With 5 bases clipped from V and 5 bases from J, the junction kept 6 bases outside the gene matches. Germline V gene sequence: CDR1 MDHEN, CDR2 SYDVKM. The CDR3 has 14 residues. The CDR3 reads CASSPRTGEYGYTF. The CDR3, as DNA: TGTGCCAGCAGTCCCCGGACAGGGGAGTATGGCTACACCTTC.

The V call is TRBV4-3, the J call TRBJ2-4; 12 nucleotides match TRBD2. The CDR3 consists of 18 residues. The germline V gene has CDR1 LGHNA and CDR2 YSLEER. J was trimmed by 6 bases and V by 0 bases; bases with no gene match: 9. The DNA for the CDR3 is TGCGCCAGCAGCCAAGAAGGGCCGAGACTAGCGGGAGTAAACATTCAGTACTTC. Translation: CASSQEGPRLAGVNIQYF.

This clone has only one observation. V usage is TRBV2 and J usage is TRBJ1-1; D is unclear. Germline V gives CDR1 SNHLY, CDR2 FYNNEI. V lost 2 bases to trimming and J lost 7 bases, with 5 bases between them. There are 11 residues in the CDR3. CDR3 amino acids: CASSEYFEAFF. The CDR3 DNA reads TGTGCCAGCAGTGAATACTTTGAAGCTTTCTTT.